Shown below are 22 T cell receptor beta chains from a single sample sequenced in a study of shared clonotypes between healthy human individuals. Repertoires were generated with immunoSEQ multiplex PCR, while TCRdb's copy carries only in-frame clones and drops some. Seen here are 2,100,000 or so clones, 95% observed once, and the top ten hold 0.1% to 0.15%. The sequenced material came from naive CD4+ T cells sorted from blood. Subset of the sample: CD45RA+ positively selected. Source of these receptors: a man aged 18 to 29 in good health.

This clone was found once. The chain links TRBV18 to TRBJ2-1, with TRBD2 identical over 9 bases. J lost 7 bases, V lost 0 bases, and 7 bases had no gene match. In germline, CDR1 is KGHSH, CDR2 LQKENI. The CDR3 is 16 amino acids. In DNA, the CDR3 is TGTGCCAGCTCACCACCCGCTAGCGGGATAAGAAATGAGCAGTTCTTC. Protein: CASSPPASGIRNEQFF.

The V and J genes are TRBV6-6 and TRBJ2-3; 7 nucleotides agree with TRBD1. From germline, CDR1 is MNHNY and CDR2 SVGAGI (reference sequence). The trim removed 6 bases at V and 0 bases at J, leaving 9 bases unmatched. This CDR3 has 16 residues. The CDR3 is CASSRPDRLSTDTQYF. In DNA form, the CDR3 reads TGTGCCAGCAGCCGTCCGGACAGGTTAAGCACAGATACGCAGTATTTT.

The chain combines TRBV2 with TRBJ1-2; 8 bases agree with TRBD1. This CDR3 has 12 amino acids. Germline V CDR1 and CDR2: SNHLY, FYNNEI. V dropped 10 bases and J dropped 3; count of bases not matched to a gene: 4. CDR3 nucleotide sequence: TGTGCCACCAGGGGGCGCGACTATGGCTACACCTTC. It yields the protein CATRGRDYGYTF.

The rearrangement links TRBV6-6 to TRBJ1-3; D is ambiguous. This CDR3 has 15 residues. Trimming took off 2 bases at V and 0 bases at J, with 8 bases between the two ends. Germline V CDR1 and CDR2: MNHNY, SVGAGI (reference sequence). CDR3 bases: TGTGCCAGCAGTTACGACGGCGACTCTGGAAACACCATATATTTT. Translation: CASSYDGDSGNTIYF.

This chain joins TRBV5-6 and TRBJ1-5, with 12 positions matching TRBD1. Per the germline V gene, CDR1 is SGHDT and CDR2 is YYEEEE. The CDR3 sequence is 16 residues long. The junction had 5 bases not matched to a gene; V was cut back by 3 bases and J by 4 bases. The CDR3 nucleotides are TGTGCCAGCAGCTCCGGGACAGGGGGCTGGAATCAGCCCCAGCATTTT. Its protein is CASSSGTGGWNQPQHF. Together with reference TRBV5-6 and TRBJ1-5, the CDR3 gives the full variable domain: DAGVTQSPTHLIKTRGQQVTLRCSPKSGHDTVSWYQQALGQGPQFIFQYYEEEERQRGNFPDRFSGHQFPNYSSELNVNALLLGDSALYLCASSSGTGGWNQPQHFGDGTRLSIL.

This rearrangement joins TRBV2 to TRBJ2-2; D gene uncertain. Germline CDR1 and CDR2: SNHLY and FYNNEI. V was cut by 4 bases and J by 4 bases, with 10 bases left in between. The CDR3 runs to 14 residues. The CDR3 protein is CASSVIPSTGELFF. CDR3 nucleotide sequence: TGTGCCAGCAGTGTTATACCCAGCACCGGGGAGCTGTTTTTT.

This chain connects TRBV10-3 to TRBJ2-5; TRBD1 matches at 8 bases. In germline, CDR1 is ENHRY, CDR2 SYGVKD. Unmatched junction bases numbered 6, after V lost 7 bases and J lost 5 bases. This CDR3 contains 13 residues. The CDR3 reads CAINPGGSETQYF. CDR3 bases: TGTGCCATCAACCCAGGGGGCTCGGAGACCCAGTACTTC.

The chain is built from TRBV5-6 and TRBJ2-1; 13 bases align to TRBD2. CDR1 is SGHDT and CDR2 is YYEEEE in the germline V gene. J gave up 0 bases and V 3 bases, and 9 bases lay outside the gene matches. The CDR3 runs to 19 residues. Written as DNA, the CDR3 is TGTGCCAGCAGCTCTCTGACTAGCGGGGGGCGATACTCCTACAATGAGCAGTTCTTC. This gives the protein CASSSLTSGGRYSYNEQFF.

The V gene is TRBV28, the J gene TRBJ1-1; TRBD1 is a possible D gene (6 bases). The CDR3 covers 13 residues. Trimming took off 5 bases at V and 4 bases at J, with 11 bases between the two ends. Germline CDR1 is MDHEN and CDR2 is SYDVKM. The CDR3 loop reads CASSQEGGTEAFF. CDR3 sequence (DNA): TGTGCCAGCAGTCAAGAGGGGGGCACTGAAGCTTTCTTT. The full variable domain, completed using reference TRBV28 and TRBJ1-1, is DVKVTQSSRYLVKRTGEKVFLECVQDMDHENMFWYRQDPGLGLRLIYFSYDVKMKEKGDIPEGYSVSREKKERFSLILESASTNQTSMYLCASSQEGGTEAFFGQGTRLTVV.

The CDR3 nucleotides are TGTGCCAGCAGCCCTTCCCCAAACACTGAAGCTTTCTTT. It yields the protein CASSPSPNTEAFF. The chain joins TRBV11-3 to TRBJ1-1, with unresolved D. Looked up from germline, CDR1 is SGHNT and CDR2 is YENEEA. V was trimmed by 5 bases and J by 2 bases, leaving 9 bases between them. The CDR3 has 13 residues. Using reference TRBV11-3 and TRBJ1-1 for the parts outside the CDR3, the full variable domain is EAGVVQSPRYKIIEKKQPVAFWCNPISGHNTLYWYLQNLGQGPELLIRYENEEAVDDSQLPKDRFSAERLKGVDSTLKIQPAELGDSAVYLCASSPSPNTEAFFGQGTRLTVV.

Turning to this clone: The same CDR3 also results from other DNA sequences found in this sample. The chain couples TRBV7-9 to TRBJ2-7; TRBD1 aligns across 7 bases. V lost 4 bases, J lost 0 bases, and 3 bases stayed unmatched. The CDR3 runs 14 residues. CDR1 and CDR2 from the germline V gene are SEHNR and FQNEAQ (reference sequence). The DNA of the CDR3 is TGTGCCAGCAGCTCGGACAGGAGCTCCTACGAGCAGTACTTC. The encoded protein is CASSSDRSSYEQYF.

The genes are TRBV10-3 and TRBJ2-2; D is perhaps TRBD2 (6 bases). The germline V gene encodes CDR1 ENHRY and CDR2 SYGVKD. This CDR3 contains 13 residues. Trimming took off 8 bases at V and 4 bases at J, with 11 bases between the two ends. The CDR3 region has the DNA TGTGCCATCGCGGGACTTAGCACCGGGGAGCTGTTTTTT. This gives the protein CAIAGLSTGELFF.

In regard to this clone: Since the CDR3 does not end with the conserved phenylalanine or tryptophan, this likely comes from a read error. The limits of the CDR3 on the DNA are not certain, so only TCRdb's listed CDR3 is given. J is TRBJ1-2 and V is TRBV19; the table's D call of TRBD1 was not tested on the DNA. The CDR3 is 12 amino acids in total, end residues counted. Germline V lookup: CDR1 LNHDA, CDR2 SQIVND (reference sequence). The CDR3 region is CASSTGTGPFVI.

The V gene is TRBV11-2, the J gene TRBJ2-5, with D tentatively TRBD2 (6 bases). This CDR3 is built from 15 residues. Germline lookup yields CDR1 SGHAT and CDR2 FQNNGV. Deletions cut 5 bases from V and 2 bases from J, with 15 bases between. The CDR3, as DNA: TGTGCCAGCAGCCTAAACCGACTAGAACAAGAGACCCAGTACTTC. As protein: CASSLNRLEQETQYF.

This clone was seen only once. The CDR3 here is CASSPTVSQPQHF. CDR3 DNA: TGTGCCAGCTCACCAACAGTGAGCCAGCCCCAGCATTTT. The chain couples TRBV18 to TRBJ1-5; no firm D call. CDR1 is KGHSH and CDR2 is LQKENI in the germline V gene. The germline V and J ends were trimmed by 2 bases and 7 bases, with 9 bases remaining between them. The CDR3 loop spans 13 amino acids.

The chain employs TRBV29-1 and TRBJ2-7; 8 bases are a match to TRBD1. The CDR3 has 14 amino acids. Germline V gene sequence: CDR1 SQVTM, CDR2 ANQGSEA. The trim removed 0 bases at V and 2 bases at J, leaving 3 bases unmatched. The CDR3 DNA reads TGCAGCGTTGAAGAGGGGGACAGGACCTACGAGCAGTACTTC. As protein: CSVEEGDRTYEQYF.

The V and J genes are TRBV9 and TRBJ1-3; D is uncertain. From germline, CDR1 is SGDLS and CDR2 YYNGEE. This CDR3 region has 13 residues. Trimming removed 7 bases from V and 4 bases from J, with 12 bases in between. CDR3 region: CASGSRPGNTIYF. In DNA form, the CDR3 reads TGTGCCAGCGGATCCAGACCCGGAAACACCATATATTTT.

The chain carries TRBV30 and TRBJ2-2, with unresolved D. The CDR3 spans 12 residues. Trimming left V 1 base short and J 7 bases short, with 7 bases between. The germline CDR1 and CDR2 sequences are GTSNPN and SVGIG (reference sequence). CDR3 protein: CAWSGSGGELFF. In nucleotides, the CDR3 is TGTGCCTGGAGTGGGAGTGGCGGGGAGCTGTTTTTT.

This chain uses TRBV7-2 with TRBJ2-7, with a weak D call TRBD1 (6 bases). This CDR3 comprises 15 residues. Trimming removed 1 base from V and 2 bases from J, with 12 bases in between. The germline CDR1 and CDR2 sequences are SGHTA and FQGNSA. CDR3 amino acids: CASSLGFRGTYEQYF. The CDR3 coding sequence is TGTGCCAGCAGCTTAGGATTCAGGGGCACCTACGAGCAGTACTTC.

The chain has TRBV2 and TRBJ1-1; TRBD1 might be the D (6 bases). The V and J ends lost 3 bases and 7 bases respectively, with 15 bases between them. Germline CDR1 and CDR2: SNHLY and FYNNEI. The CDR3 is 14 residues long. CDR3 DNA sequence: TGTGCCAGCAGTGACCTTCTCGGGGGCGGTGAAGCTTTCTTT. This sequence encodes CASSDLLGGGEAFF.

This chain connects TRBV6-1 to TRBJ2-2; D is undetermined. V was shortened by 0 bases and J by 0 bases, with 5 bases between the two germline ends. Germline-derived CDR1 and CDR2 are MNHNS and SASEGT. The CDR3 is made up of 15 amino acids. In DNA, the CDR3 is TGTGCCAGCAGTGAAGCGAGGCCGAACACCGGGGAGCTGTTTTTT. This translates into CASSEARPNTGELFF.

This CDR3 reads CSVEGRGDGADTQYF. In nucleotides, the CDR3 is TGCAGCGTTGAAGGGCGTGGAGACGGGGCAGATACGCAGTATTTT. The V call is TRBV29-1, the J call TRBJ2-3; weak D call: TRBD2 (5 bases). The V end lost 1 base, the J end lost 4 bases, and 15 bases lay between the germline ends. This CDR3 is built from 15 residues. The V gene's germline CDR1 is SQVTM and CDR2 ANQGSEA.